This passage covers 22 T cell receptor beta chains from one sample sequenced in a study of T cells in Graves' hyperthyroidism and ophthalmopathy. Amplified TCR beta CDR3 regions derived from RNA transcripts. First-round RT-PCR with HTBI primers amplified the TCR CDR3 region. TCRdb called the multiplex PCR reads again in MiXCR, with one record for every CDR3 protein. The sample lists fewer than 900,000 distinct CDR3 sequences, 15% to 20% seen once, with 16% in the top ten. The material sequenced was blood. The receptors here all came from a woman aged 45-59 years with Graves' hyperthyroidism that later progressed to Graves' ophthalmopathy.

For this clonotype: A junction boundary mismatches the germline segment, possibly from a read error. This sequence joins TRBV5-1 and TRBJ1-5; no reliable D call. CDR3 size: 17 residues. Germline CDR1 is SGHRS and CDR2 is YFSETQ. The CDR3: CASSSSRGKVVDQPQHF. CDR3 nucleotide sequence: TGTGCCAGCAGCTCGAGCCGAGGTAAGGTGGTGGATCAGCCCCAGCATTTT. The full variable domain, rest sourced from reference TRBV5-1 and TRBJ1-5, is KAGVTQTPRYLIKTRGQQVTLSCSPISGHRSVSWYQQTPGQGLQFLFEYFSETQRNKGNFPGRFSGRQFSNSRSEMNVSTLELGDSALYLCASSSSRGKVVDQPQHFGDGTRLSIL.

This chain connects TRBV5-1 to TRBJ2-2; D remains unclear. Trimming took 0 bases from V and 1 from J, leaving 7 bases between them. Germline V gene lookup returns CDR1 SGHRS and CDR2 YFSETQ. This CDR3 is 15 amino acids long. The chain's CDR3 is CASSLAARNTGELFF. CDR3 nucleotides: TGCGCCAGCAGCTTGGCGGCGCGGAACACCGGGGAGCTGTTTTTT.

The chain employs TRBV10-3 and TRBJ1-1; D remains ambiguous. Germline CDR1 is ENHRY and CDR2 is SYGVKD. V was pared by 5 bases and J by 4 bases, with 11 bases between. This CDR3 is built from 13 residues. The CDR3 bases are TGTGCCATCAGTTACTCCGGGGTCACTGAAGCTTTCTTT. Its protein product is CAISYSGVTEAFF.

The CDR3 DNA follows: TGTGCCAGCTCACGAGGAGGGGGGAACTATGGCTACACCTTC. It codes for CASSRGGGNYGYTF. The V call is TRBV18, the J call TRBJ1-2; D is possibly TRBD1 (6 bases). The CDR3 is 14 amino acids. V lost 4 bases and J lost 2, with 11 bases in between. Germline V gene sequence: CDR1 KGHSH, CDR2 LQKENI.

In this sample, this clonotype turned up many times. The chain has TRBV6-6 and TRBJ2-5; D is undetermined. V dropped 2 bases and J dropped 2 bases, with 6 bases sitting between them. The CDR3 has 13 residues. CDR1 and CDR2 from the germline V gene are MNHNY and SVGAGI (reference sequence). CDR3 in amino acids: CASSYVAQETQYF. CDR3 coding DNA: TGTGCCAGCAGTTACGTGGCACAAGAGACCCAGTACTTC.

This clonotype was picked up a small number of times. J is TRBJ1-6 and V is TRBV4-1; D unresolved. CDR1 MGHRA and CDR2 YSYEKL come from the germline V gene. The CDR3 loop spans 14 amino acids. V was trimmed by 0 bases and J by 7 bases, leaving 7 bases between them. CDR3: CASSQDRFNSPLHF. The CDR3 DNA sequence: TGCGCCAGCAGCCAAGACAGGTTCAATTCACCCCTCCACTTT.

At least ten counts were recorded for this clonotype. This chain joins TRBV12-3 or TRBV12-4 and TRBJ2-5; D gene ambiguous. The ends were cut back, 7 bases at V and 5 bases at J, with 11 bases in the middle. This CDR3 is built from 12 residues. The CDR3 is CASTLSGETQYF. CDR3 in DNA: TGTGCCAGCACCTTATCGGGTGAGACCCAGTACTTC.

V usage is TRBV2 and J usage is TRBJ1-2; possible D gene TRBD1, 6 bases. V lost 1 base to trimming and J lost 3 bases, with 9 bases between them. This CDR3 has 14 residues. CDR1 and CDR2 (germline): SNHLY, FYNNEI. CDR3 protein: CASSEGTDYYGYTF. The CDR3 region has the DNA TGTGCCAGCAGTGAAGGGACAGACTACTATGGCTACACCTTC.

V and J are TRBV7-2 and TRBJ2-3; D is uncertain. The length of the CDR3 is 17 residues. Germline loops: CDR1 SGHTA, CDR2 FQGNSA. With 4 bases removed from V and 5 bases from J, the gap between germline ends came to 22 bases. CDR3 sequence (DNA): TGTGCCAGCAGCTCCATGAGCGCTACGGTACCGGGAGATACGCAGTATTTT. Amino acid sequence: CASSSMSATVPGDTQYF.

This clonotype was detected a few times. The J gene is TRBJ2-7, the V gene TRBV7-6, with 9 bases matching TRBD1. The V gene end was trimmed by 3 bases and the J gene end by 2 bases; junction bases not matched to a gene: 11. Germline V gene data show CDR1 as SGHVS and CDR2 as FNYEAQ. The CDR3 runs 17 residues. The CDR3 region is CASSFGTGTQPTYEQYF. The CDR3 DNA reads TGTGCCAGCAGCTTCGGGACAGGGACTCAACCTACCTACGAGCAGTACTTC.

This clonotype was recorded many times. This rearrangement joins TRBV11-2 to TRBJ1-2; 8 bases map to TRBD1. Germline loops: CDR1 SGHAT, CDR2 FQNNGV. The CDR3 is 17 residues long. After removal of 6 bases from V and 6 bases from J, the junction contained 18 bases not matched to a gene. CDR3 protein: CASRSRPRTGMGDGYTF. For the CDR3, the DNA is TGTGCCAGCAGGTCCCGTCCGAGGACAGGGATGGGGGATGGCTACACCTTC.

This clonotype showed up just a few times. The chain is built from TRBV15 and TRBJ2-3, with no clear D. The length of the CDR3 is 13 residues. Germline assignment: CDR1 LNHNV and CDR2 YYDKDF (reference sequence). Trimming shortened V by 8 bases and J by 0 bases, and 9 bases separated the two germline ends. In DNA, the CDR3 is TGTGCCACCTGGCATTCTAGCACAGATACGCAGTATTTT. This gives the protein CATWHSSTDTQYF.

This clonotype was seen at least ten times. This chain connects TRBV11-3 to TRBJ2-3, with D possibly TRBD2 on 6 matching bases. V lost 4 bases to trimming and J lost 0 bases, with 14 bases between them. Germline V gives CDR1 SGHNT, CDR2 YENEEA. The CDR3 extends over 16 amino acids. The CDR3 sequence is CASSSHLGGSTDTQYF. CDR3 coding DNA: TGTGCCAGCAGCTCCCACCTGGGGGGTAGCACAGATACGCAGTATTTT.

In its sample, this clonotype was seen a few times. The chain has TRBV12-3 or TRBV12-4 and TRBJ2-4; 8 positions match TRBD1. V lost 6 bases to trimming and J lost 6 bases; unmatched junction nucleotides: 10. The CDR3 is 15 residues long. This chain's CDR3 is CASSSGQGLLNIQYF. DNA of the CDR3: TGTGCCAGCAGCTCCGGACAGGGCCTATTAAACATTCAGTACTTC.

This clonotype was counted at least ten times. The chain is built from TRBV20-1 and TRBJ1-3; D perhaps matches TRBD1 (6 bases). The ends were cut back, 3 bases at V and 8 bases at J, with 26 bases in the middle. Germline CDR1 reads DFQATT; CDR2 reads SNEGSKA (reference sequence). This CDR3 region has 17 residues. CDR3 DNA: TGCAGTGCTAGGAAAATCAGGGGTCAGGGCTTCGTGGACACCATATATTTT. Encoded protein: CSARKIRGQGFVDTIYF.

In nucleotides, the CDR3 is TGCGCCAGCAGCTTGGCGGGACGGGACCTTTCACCCCTCCACTTT. This encodes CASSLAGRDLSPLHF. The V call is TRBV5-1, the J call TRBJ1-6, with a tentative D call TRBD1 (5 bases). Germline-derived CDR1 and CDR2 are SGHRS and YFSETQ. This CDR3 has 15 residues. V was pared by 0 bases and J by 9 bases, with 13 bases between.

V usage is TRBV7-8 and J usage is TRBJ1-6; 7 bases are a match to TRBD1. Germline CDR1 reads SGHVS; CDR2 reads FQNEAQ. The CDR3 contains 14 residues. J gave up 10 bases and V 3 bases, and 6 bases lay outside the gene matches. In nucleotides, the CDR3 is TGTGCCAGCAGCTTTGACAGGGCCGACTCACCCCTCCACTTT. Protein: CASSFDRADSPLHF.

In DNA form, the CDR3 reads TGTGCCACCACCGCACCGGGACAGGGAGGCGGTGAGCAGTTCTTC. This codes for CATTAPGQGGGEQFF. The V gene is TRBV24-1, the J gene TRBJ2-1; the match to TRBD1 covers 9 bases. Germline-derived CDR1 and CDR2 are KGHDR and SFDVKD. V gave up 8 bases and J gave up 9 bases; unmatched junction bases: 13. The length of the CDR3 is 15 residues.

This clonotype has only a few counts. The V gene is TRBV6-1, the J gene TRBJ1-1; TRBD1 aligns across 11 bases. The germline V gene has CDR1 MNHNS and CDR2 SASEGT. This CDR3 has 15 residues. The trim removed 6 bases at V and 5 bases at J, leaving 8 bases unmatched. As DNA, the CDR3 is TGTGCCAGCAGCGGGACAGGGGGGGTAAGAACTGAAGCTTTCTTT. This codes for CASSGTGGVRTEAFF.

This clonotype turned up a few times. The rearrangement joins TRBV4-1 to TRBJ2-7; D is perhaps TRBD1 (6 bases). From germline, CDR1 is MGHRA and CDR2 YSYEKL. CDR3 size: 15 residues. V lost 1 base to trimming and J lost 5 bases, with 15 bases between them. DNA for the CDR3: TGCGCCAGCAGCCAAGGAACAGGGTTTGTAGACGAGCAGTACTTC. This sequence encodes CASSQGTGFVDEQYF.

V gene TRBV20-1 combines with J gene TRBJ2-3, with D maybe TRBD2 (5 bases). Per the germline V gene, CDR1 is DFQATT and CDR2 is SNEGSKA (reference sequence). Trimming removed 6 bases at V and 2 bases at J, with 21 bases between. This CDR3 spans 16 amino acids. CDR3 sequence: CSAFSGLHPSTDTQYF. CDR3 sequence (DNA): TGCAGTGCCTTCAGCGGTCTCCACCCCTCCACAGATACGCAGTATTTT.

The CDR3 DNA reads TGTGCCAGTAGTATAGATGCATCCAGGGGCCAAGAGACCCAGTACTTC. Its protein product is CASSIDASRGQETQYF. The chain combines TRBV19 with TRBJ2-5; D possibly corresponds to TRBD1 (6 bases). The CDR3 totals 16 residues. Trimming took off 0 bases at V and 1 base at J, with 12 bases between the two ends. Germline V gene lookup returns CDR1 LNHDA and CDR2 SQIVND (reference sequence). The full variable domain, in which reference TRBV19 and TRBJ2-5 provide the parts outside the CDR3, is DGGITQSPKYLFRKEGQNVTLSCEQNLNHDAMYWYRQDPGQGLRLIYYSQIVNDFQKGDIAEGYSVSREKKESFPLTVTSAQKNPTAFYLCASSIDASRGQETQYFGPGTRLLVL.